The rows below give T cell receptor beta chains drawn from one sample of a study of blood T cell repertoires in COVID-19. Using immunoSEQ multiplex PCR, the repertoire was profiled, and TCRdb retains in-frame clones only, with some absent. The sample yields about 270,000 clones, around 85% seen once. Sequencing was done on a sample of peripheral blood. These receptors were collected from a woman aged 30 to 39 with COVID-19, enrolled during active disease. Each CDR3 is given with its conserved first and last residue. A D gene is named only where the DNA matches it firmly. Clone size, where shown, is once, few, many, or a class for clones that have expanded.

d_call clone_size j_call v_call cdr3_length cdr3_aa cdr3_nt
TRBD1 NA TRBJ1-6 TRBV2 15 CASTGQGRRNSPLHF TGTGCCAGCACGGGACAGGGGCGTCGGAATTCACCCCTCCACTTT
NA NA TRBJ1-5 TRBV18 13 CASSDSSNQPQHF TGTGCCAGCTCAGACAGTAGCAATCAGCCCCAGCATTTT
TRBD1 few TRBJ2-7 TRBV27 13 CASRDRLEYEQYF TGTGCCAGTAGGGACAGGTTAGAATACGAGCAGTACTTC
TRBD2 once TRBJ2-3 TRBV14 16 CASSQGSGGLTDTQYF TGTGCCAGCAGCCAAGGAAGCGGGGGGCTCACAGATACGCAGTATTTT
TRBD1 NA TRBJ1-1 TRBV28 16 CASSPAPGQGNTEAFF TGTGCCAGCAGTCCCGCCCCGGGACAGGGGAACACTGAAGCTTTCTTT
NA NA TRBJ1-1 TRBV7-2 13 CASSSQGNTEAFF TGTGCCAGCAGCTCTCAGGGGAACACTGAAGCTTTCTTT
TRBD1 NA TRBJ1-4 TRBV7-9 19 CASSLRRLGQGNVREKLFF TGTGCCAGCAGCCTCCGTCGTCTGGGACAGGGGAATGTGCGAGAAAAACTGTTTTTT
TRBD1 NA TRBJ1-4 TRBV29-1 14 CSAVSGQGNEKLFF TGCAGCGCTGTGTCGGGACAGGGTAATGAAAAACTGTTTTTT
TRBD2 NA TRBJ2-3 TRBV7-2 14 CASLTGGGTDTQYF TGTGCCAGCCTAACGGGGGGGGGCACAGATACGCAGTATTTT
NA NA TRBJ1-3 TRBV5-4 13 CASSLVEGNTIYF TGTGCCAGCAGCTTGGTGGAGGGAAACACCATATATTTT
TRBD2 NA TRBJ2-7 TRBV5-1 16 CASSSELAGGPGEQYF TGCGCCAGCAGCTCGGAACTAGCGGGGGGGCCTGGTGAGCAGTACTTC
NA NA TRBJ2-3 TRBV19 15 CASSDTGGVTDTQYF TGTGCCAGTAGCGATACAGGGGGGGTCACAGATACGCAGTATTTT
NA NA TRBJ2-5 TRBV6-1 12 CASSDRGETQYF TGTGCCAGCAGCGACCGCGGGGAGACCCAGTACTTC
TRBD2 NA TRBJ2-5 TRBV5-5 15 CASSPEIAGSETQYF TGTGCCAGCAGCCCCGAGATAGCGGGGTCAGAGACCCAGTACTTC